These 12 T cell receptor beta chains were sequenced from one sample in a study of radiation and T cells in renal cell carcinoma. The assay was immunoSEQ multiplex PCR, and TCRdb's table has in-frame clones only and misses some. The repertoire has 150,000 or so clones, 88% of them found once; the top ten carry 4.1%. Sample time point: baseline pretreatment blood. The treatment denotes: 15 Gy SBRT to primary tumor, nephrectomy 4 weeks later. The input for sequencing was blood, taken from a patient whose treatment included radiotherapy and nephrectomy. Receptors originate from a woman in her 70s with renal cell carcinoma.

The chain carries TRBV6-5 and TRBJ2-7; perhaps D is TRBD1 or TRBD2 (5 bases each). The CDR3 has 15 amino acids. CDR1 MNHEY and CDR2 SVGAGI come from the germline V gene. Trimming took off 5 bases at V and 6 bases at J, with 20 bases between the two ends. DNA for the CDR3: TGTGCCAGCAGTACACTAGGTTTCTGGGGGACCGAGCAGTACTTC. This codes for CASSTLGFWGTEQYF.

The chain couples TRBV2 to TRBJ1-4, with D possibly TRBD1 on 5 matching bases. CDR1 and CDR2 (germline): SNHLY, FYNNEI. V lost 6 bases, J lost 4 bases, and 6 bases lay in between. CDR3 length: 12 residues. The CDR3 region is CASRTVNEKLFF. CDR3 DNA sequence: TGTGCCAGCAGGACAGTTAATGAAAAACTGTTTTTT. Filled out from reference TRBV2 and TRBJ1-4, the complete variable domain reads EPEVTQTPSHQVTQMGQEVILRCVPISNHLYFYWYRQILGQKVEFLVSFYNNEISEKSEIFDDQFSVERPDGSNFTLKIRSTKLEDSAMYFCASRTVNEKLFFGSGTQLSVL.

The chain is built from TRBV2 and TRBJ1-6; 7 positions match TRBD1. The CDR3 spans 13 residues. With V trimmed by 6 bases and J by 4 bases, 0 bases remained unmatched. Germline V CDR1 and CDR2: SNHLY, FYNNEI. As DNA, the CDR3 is TGTGCCAGCAGGGGACAGTATAATTCACCCCTCCACTTT. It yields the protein CASRGQYNSPLHF.

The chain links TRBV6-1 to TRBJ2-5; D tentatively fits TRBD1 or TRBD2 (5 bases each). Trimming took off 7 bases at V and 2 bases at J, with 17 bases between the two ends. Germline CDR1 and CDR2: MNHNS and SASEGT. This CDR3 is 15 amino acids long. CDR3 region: CASIPRDGRQETQYF. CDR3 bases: TGTGCCAGCATCCCTAGGGACGGACGACAAGAGACCCAGTACTTC.

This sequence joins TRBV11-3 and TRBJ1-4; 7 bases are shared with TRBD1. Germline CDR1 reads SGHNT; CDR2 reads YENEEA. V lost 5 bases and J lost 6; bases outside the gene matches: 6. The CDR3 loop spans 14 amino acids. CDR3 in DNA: TGTGCCAGCAGCGTCAGAAGGGGGCATGAAAAACTGTTTTTT. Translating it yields CASSVRRGHEKLFF.

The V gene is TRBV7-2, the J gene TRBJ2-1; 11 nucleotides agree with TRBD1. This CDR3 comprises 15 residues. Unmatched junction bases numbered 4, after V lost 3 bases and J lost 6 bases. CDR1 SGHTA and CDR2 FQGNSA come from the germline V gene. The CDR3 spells CASSLTGTGGNEQFF. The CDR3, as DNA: TGTGCCAGCAGCTTGACCGGGACAGGGGGCAATGAGCAGTTCTTC.

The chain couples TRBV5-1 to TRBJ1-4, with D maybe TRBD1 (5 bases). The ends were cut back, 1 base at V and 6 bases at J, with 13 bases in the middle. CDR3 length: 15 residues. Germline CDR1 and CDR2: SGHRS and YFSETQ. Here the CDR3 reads CASSLMGEWDEKLFF. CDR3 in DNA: TGCGCCAGCAGCTTGATGGGGGAATGGGATGAAAAACTGTTTTTT.

CDR3 sequence reads: CASSRRDEGSPLHF. The DNA for the CDR3 is TGTGCCAGCAGCCGTCGGGACGAAGGTTCACCCCTCCACTTT. This chain connects TRBV7-9 to TRBJ1-6; the D gene is possibly TRBD1 (5 bases). V gave up 5 bases and J gave up 9 bases, with 14 bases separating them. The germline gives CDR1 SEHNR, CDR2 FQNEAQ (reference sequence). The CDR3 has 14 residues.

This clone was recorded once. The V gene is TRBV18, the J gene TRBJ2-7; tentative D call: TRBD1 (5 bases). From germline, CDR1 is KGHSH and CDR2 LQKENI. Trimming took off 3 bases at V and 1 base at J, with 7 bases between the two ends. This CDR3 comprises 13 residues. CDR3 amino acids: CASSPTGSYEQYF. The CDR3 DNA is TGTGCCAGCTCACCTACAGGTTCCTACGAGCAGTACTTC. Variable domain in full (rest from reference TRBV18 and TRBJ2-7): NAGVMQNPRHLVRRRGQEARLRCSPMKGHSHVYWYRQLPEEGLKFMVYLQKENIIDESGMPKERFSAEFPKEGPSILRIQQVVRGDSAAYFCASSPTGSYEQYFGPGTRLTVT.

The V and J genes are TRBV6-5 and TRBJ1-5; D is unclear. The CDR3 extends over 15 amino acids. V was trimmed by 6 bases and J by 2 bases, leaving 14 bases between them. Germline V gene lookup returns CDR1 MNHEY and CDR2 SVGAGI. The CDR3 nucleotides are TGTGCCAGCAGCTCCAACCTCGAGGGCAATCAGCCCCAGCATTTT. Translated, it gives CASSSNLEGNQPQHF.

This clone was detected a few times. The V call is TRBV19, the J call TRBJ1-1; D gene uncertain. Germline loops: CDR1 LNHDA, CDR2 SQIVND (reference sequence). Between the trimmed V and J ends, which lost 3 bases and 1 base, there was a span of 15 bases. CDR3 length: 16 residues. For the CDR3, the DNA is TGTGCCAGTAGTATTGGCTTTGGCAATAGGAACACTGAAGCTTTCTTT. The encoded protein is CASSIGFGNRNTEAFF. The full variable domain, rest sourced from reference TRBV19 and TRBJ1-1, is DGGITQSPKYLFRKEGQNVTLSCEQNLNHDAMYWYRQDPGQGLRLIYYSQIVNDFQKGDIAEGYSVSREKKESFPLTVTSAQKNPTAFYLCASSIGFGNRNTEAFFGQGTRLTVV.

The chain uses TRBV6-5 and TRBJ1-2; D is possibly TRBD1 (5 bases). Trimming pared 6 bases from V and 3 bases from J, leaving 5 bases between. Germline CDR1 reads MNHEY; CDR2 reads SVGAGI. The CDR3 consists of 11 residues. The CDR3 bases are TGTGCCAGCAGGGGGGACTATGGCTACACCTTC. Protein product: CASRGDYGYTF.